This TCR beta chain emerged from a study of a mutant IDH1 vaccine in newly diagnosed glioma (dated by TCRdb to the early 2020s). Background for the entire study: The approximately 29 treated patients were around 62% male and 37.5% female, with a mean age of around 40 years. Prior to enrollment, standard therapy consisting of radiotherapy alone, temozolomide alone, or radiochemotherapy with temozolomide had been administered to patients, with the combination being received by most patients. Peripheral blood was collected at six visits: V03 (baseline), V05, V07, V10, V12 and V13. Longitudinal TCRB deep sequencing was performed for 20 to 30 treated patients wherever samples were available for exploratory analyses. On the study overall, not on this receptor specifically: According to the authors, sample limitations meant that analyses of patient blood samples could not be reproduced. Availability determined which PBMC samples were chosen for TCRB deep sequencing. No apparent relationship was observed between pseudoprogression and alterations in the top peripheral T cell clonotypes detected by TCRB sequencing. Across multiple MHC alleles, vaccine-induced immune responses were seen in nearly 95% of patients.

According to the study, the label for this sample's time point signals: baseline, week 1 (first vaccination visit). The treatment or condition tag for this specimen amounts to: pre-vaccination baseline after standard-of-care therapy. Newly diagnosed WHO grade 3 or 4 IDH1-mutant astrocytomas showing loss of nuclear ATRX were present in the donors. The samples were drawn from NOA16, a multicentre, single-arm, open-label phase I trial in Germany that tested a mutant IDH1 peptide vaccine in humans for the first time. For immunogenicity testing, the blood drawn at visit V03 was used as the baseline sample. Genomic DNA for TCRB sequencing was extracted from EDTA blood using the DNeasy Blood and Tissue Kit. From the germline V gene, CDR1 is MGHRA and CDR2 is YSYEKL. V and J lose 6 bases and 1 base, and a span of 15 bases separates them. The CDR3, from cysteine to phenylalanine, totals 15 residues. CDR3 DNA is the only sequence kept; it has 45 bases, read in frame from the first base.

On this clone itself: This receptor's antigen is unknown. Qualities for individual bases were not recorded, and no much larger clone is one base off.

Library preparation used the immunoSEQ multiplex PCR assay. Rearranged TCR beta chain sequences were amplified with the hsTCRB Kit following the manufacturer's protocol. An Illumina MiSeq was used to sequence the TCRB libraries. In the paper's pipeline: The proprietary platform of the kit vendor was used for demultiplexing, trimming and gene mapping. TCRdb retrieved this table from immuneACCESS and kept in-frame rearrangements only. Not all clones are present; in checked studies, unresolved V genes account for under half, and no reason is known for the remainder. The V and J calls and clone size are taken from that table; D and trimming were inferred from the DNA. Within this sample are tens of thousands of clones, with 75% to 90% of them counted one time only. The ten largest clones take up roughly 2.4% of the sample.

This receptor was taken from a man in his forties with glioma. The chain is encoded by TRBV4-1 joined to TRBJ1-2; confidence is insufficient to name the D gene. The source was PBMCs, collected from a glioma patient treated with radiotherapy, temozolomide or both. The CDR3 is CASRPDRGYNYGYTF. The base sequence is TGCGCCAGCAGGCCCGATCGCGGGTATAACTATGGCTACACCTTC.